A selection of T cell receptor beta chains follows, all from one sample in a study of T cells in Graves' hyperthyroidism and ophthalmopathy. One entry per CDR3 protein, called by TCRdb with MiXCR from the multiplex PCR reads. The profile shows approximately 380,000 distinct CDR3 sequences, roughly 20% of them singletons. Sequencing was done on a sample of blood. Source of these receptors: a man younger than 35 with Graves' ophthalmopathy. The CDR3 runs from the conserved cysteine through the conserved F or W. A D gene is named only where the DNA matches it firmly. Clone size appears in some rows only: once, few, many, or a class for an expanded clone.

J | V | size | D | DNA | CDR3
TRBJ1-4 | TRBV3-1 | few | NA | TGTGCCAGCAGCCCCCTAGAGGGGGCTAATGAAAAACTGTTTTTT | CASSPLEGANEKLFF
TRBJ1-4 | TRBV12-3/TRBV12-4 | many | NA | TGTGCCAGCAGTTTAGCGGAAGACGAAAAACTGTTTTTT | CASSLAEDEKLFF
TRBJ1-2 | TRBV10-3 | NA | NA | TGTGCCATCAGTGAGGACGGGCTCGGCTATGGCTACACCTTC | CAISEDGLGYGYTF
TRBJ1-2 | TRBV5-6 | NA | NA | TGTGCCAGCAGCTTATCCGAGGCCGTCTTGGGCTACACCTTC | CASSLSEAVLGYTF
TRBJ1-2 | TRBV19 | many | TRBD1 | TGTGCCAGTAGTACAACGGGACAGGGGGTCGGGAACTATGGCTACACCTTC | CASSTTGQGVGNYGYTF
TRBJ2-3 | TRBV9 | NA | NA | TGTGCCAGCAGCGTAGGCTCTGACGGGCCGAGCACAGATACGCAGTATTTT | CASSVGSDGPSTDTQYF
TRBJ1-2 | TRBV28 | many | TRBD1 | TGTGCCAGCAGTTTGCCGGAAGGGGGCGAAATCTATGGCTACACCTTC | CASSLPEGGEIYGYTF
TRBJ2-7 | TRBV2 | many | TRBD2 | TGTGCCAGCAGTGGAGTAGCGGGATTCTACGAGCAGTACTTC | CASSGVAGFYEQYF
TRBJ2-4 | TRBV18 | NA | NA | TGTGCCAGCTCACCTCCTTCATTGGCAGTGAAAAACATTCAGTACTTC | CASSPPSLAVKNIQYF
TRBJ1-1 | TRBV7-6 | many | NA | TGTGCCAGCAGCTTAGCGCGGGGTTTGAACACTGAAGCTTTCTTT | CASSLARGLNTEAFF
TRBJ2-7 | TRBV27 | many | TRBD2 | TGTGCCAGCAGTCCGGATTTAGCGGGGGGTTTTCAACCGTACGAGCAGTACTTC | CASSPDLAGGFQPYEQYF
TRBJ2-1 | TRBV5-1 | NA | TRBD1 | TGCGCCAGCAGCTTAATACCGGGACAGGGCTTCAATGAGCAGTTCTTC | CASSLIPGQGFNEQFF
TRBJ1-2 | TRBV28 | few | NA | TGTGCCAGCGGCGCCGCAGGGAACTATGGCTACACCTTC | CASGAAGNYGYTF
TRBJ2-5 | TRBV11-1 | NA | NA | TGTGCCAGCAGCCCACTAGGCGGGGCCCAAGAGACCCAGTACTTC | CASSPLGGAQETQYF
TRBJ2-5 | TRBV7-9 | NA | NA | TGTGCCAGCAGCCCGCTACAGGGCCCCCAAGAGACCCAGTACTTC | CASSPLQGPQETQYF
TRBJ1-1 | TRBV6-1 | many | NA | TGTGCCAGCAGGATCAACTCAGTCTTACGAAACACTGAAGCTTTCTTT | CASRINSVLRNTEAFF